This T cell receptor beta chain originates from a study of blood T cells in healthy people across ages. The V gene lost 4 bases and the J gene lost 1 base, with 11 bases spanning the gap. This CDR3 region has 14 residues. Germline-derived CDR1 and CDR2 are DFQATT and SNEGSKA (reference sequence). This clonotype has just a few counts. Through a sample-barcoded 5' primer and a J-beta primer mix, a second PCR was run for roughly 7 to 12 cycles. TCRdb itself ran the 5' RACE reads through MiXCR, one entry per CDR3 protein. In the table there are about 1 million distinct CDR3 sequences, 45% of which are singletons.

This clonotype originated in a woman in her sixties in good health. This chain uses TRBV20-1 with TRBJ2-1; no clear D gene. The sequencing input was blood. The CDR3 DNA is TGCAGTGCTATGGATCCGATATCCTACAATGAGCAGTTCTTC. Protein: CSAMDPISYNEQFF.